Shown below are 9 T cell receptor beta chains from a single sample sequenced in a study of cytomegalovirus exposure and HLA in healthy donors. It was with 60 Vbeta and 13 Jbeta primers that the PCR ran. Sequencing was performed with immunoSEQ multiplex PCR; in TCRdb, only in-frame clones are kept and a portion is missing. The sample has 180,000 or so clones, 82% seen once; the top ten hold 1.5%. The sequenced material came from PBMCs. These receptors originate from a man aged 40-49 years in good health and CMV-seronegative.

The chain links TRBV28 to TRBJ2-1, with TRBD2 matching over 11 bases. V lost 6 bases, J lost 0 bases, and 7 bases stayed unmatched. The CDR3 totals 17 residues. CDR1 is MDHEN, CDR2 SYDVKM, per germline. Here the CDR3 DNA reads TGTGCCAGCAGCCGGGGACTAGCGGTTTTCTCCTACAATGAGCAGTTCTTC. Translated: CASSRGLAVFSYNEQFF.

The chain uses TRBV5-8 and TRBJ1-3; 9 bases agree with TRBD1. The V and J ends lost 3 bases and 0 bases, in that order; junction bases with no gene match: 13. Germline V gives CDR1 SGHTS, CDR2 YDEGEE. This CDR3 has 19 residues. CDR3 in DNA: TGTGCCAGCAGCTGGGGGACCGGGACAGGGTTCGTCTCTGGAAACACCATATATTTT. Translation gives CASSWGTGTGFVSGNTIYF.

The J gene is TRBJ2-1, the V gene TRBV15; D gene uncertain. From germline, CDR1 is LNHNV and CDR2 YYDKDF (reference sequence). This CDR3 spans 12 amino acids. Trimming shortened V by 0 bases and J by 10 bases, and 7 bases separated the two germline ends. In DNA, the CDR3 is TGTGCCACCAGCAGAGATCAGAACGAGCAGTTCTTC. Its protein product is CATSRDQNEQFF. Full variable domain (outside the CDR3, taken from reference TRBV15 and TRBJ2-1): DAMVIQNPRYQVTQFGKPVTLSCSQTLNHNVMYWYQQKSSQAPKLLFHYYDKDFNNEADTPDNFQSRRPNTSFCFLDIRSPGLGDTAMYLCATSRDQNEQFFGPGTRLTVL.

The V gene is TRBV7-6, the J gene TRBJ1-4, with 7 bases identical to TRBD1. The V gene end was trimmed by 1 base and the J gene end by 4 bases; junction bases not matched to a gene: 3. This CDR3 region has 15 residues. Germline V lookup: CDR1 SGHVS, CDR2 FNYEAQ. In DNA, the CDR3 is TGTGCCAGCAGCTTAGGTGCAGGGGGTAATGAAAAACTGTTTTTT. It yields the protein CASSLGAGGNEKLFF.

The chain employs TRBV5-6 and TRBJ2-7; a possible D gene is TRBD2 (6 bases). Trimming shortened V by 6 bases and J by 6 bases, and 19 bases separated the two germline ends. This CDR3 contains 14 residues. CDR1 SGHDT and CDR2 YYEEEE come from the germline V gene. CDR3 region: CASIFTRGSAEQYF. In DNA, the CDR3 is TGTGCCAGCATCTTCACGCGGGGTTCAGCCGAGCAGTACTTC.

This clone was seen a few times. The chain recombines TRBV11-3 with TRBJ1-4; weak D call: TRBD1 (6 bases). The ends were cut back, 1 base at V and 4 bases at J, with 10 bases in the middle. The germline gives CDR1 SGHNT, CDR2 YENEEA. The CDR3 is 15 residues long. CDR3 nucleotide sequence: TGTGCCAGCAGCTTAGGGGGGCCGGGTAATGAAAAACTGTTTTTT. It yields the protein CASSLGGPGNEKLFF.

DNA of the CDR3: TGTGCCACCAGCCCTAAAGCCAGACAGGGCCTGAGGGCCTACACCTTC. Protein: CATSPKARQGLRAYTF. The gene calls are TRBV15 and TRBJ1-2, with 7 positions matching TRBD1. The CDR3 loop spans 16 amino acids. The germline V gene has CDR1 LNHNV and CDR2 YYDKDF (reference sequence). Germline trimming cut 5 bases from V and 10 bases from J; bases unmatched to any gene: 19. Combining the CDR3 with reference TRBV15 and TRBJ1-2 gives the whole variable domain DAMVIQNPRYQVTQFGKPVTLSCSQTLNHNVMYWYQQKSSQAPKLLFHYYDKDFNNEADTPDNFQSRRPNTSFCFLDIRSPGLGDTAMYLCATSPKARQGLRAYTFGSGTRLTVV.

The V call is TRBV30, the J call TRBJ2-7; 7 nucleotides align to TRBD1. The CDR3 runs to 13 residues. Germline assignment: CDR1 GTSNPN and CDR2 SVGIG (reference sequence). J was trimmed by 3 bases and V by 2 bases; bases with no gene match: 4. The CDR3 DNA follows: TGTGCCTGGAGTCCACAGGGGTTCTACGAGCAGTACTTC. This gives the protein CAWSPQGFYEQYF.

The rearrangement uses TRBV7-6 and TRBJ1-4, with 7 bases lining up with TRBD1. CDR3 length equals 15 residues. Germline V lookup: CDR1 SGHVS, CDR2 FNYEAQ. Losses at the gene ends were 4 bases for V and 3 bases for J; bases not matched to a gene: 5. DNA for the CDR3: TGTGCCAGCAGCTCGACAGGGCTGCCTAATGAAAAACTGTTTTTT. Translated, it gives CASSSTGLPNEKLFF.